There are many counts of the clone carrying this TCR beta chain. Its cognate antigen is unknown. Synthesis of cDNA used 5'RACE (with 10-nucleotide random UMIs). TCRdb redid the calling of the 5' RACE reads with MiXCR, one entry per CDR3 protein. The data contain 80,000 to 100,000 distinct CDR3 sequences, roughly 3.2% of them singletons. This specimen belongs to a study of neurological immune-mediated disorders. Study details: Relapsing-remitting patients made up most of the 34 multiple sclerosis patients, and secondary progressive patients made up 3. Overall study findings and caveats: HTLV-1-associated myelopathy led in TCR clonal expansion, while multiple sclerosis ranked lowest, below healthy controls.

Stored at -80 C, 2 million PBMCs were the source of the unsorted libraries. Trimming took off 2 bases at V and 0 bases at J, with 12 bases between the two ends. The CDR3 covers 16 residues. Germline assignment: CDR1 SGHTA and CDR2 FQGNSA. This receptor was taken from a woman aged 45-65 years with multiple sclerosis. What was sequenced was PBMCs. The chain has TRBV7-2 and TRBJ2-3; perhaps TRBD1 as D (5 bases). The CDR3 loop reads CASSLNGAGSTDTQYF. DNA for the CDR3: TGTGCCAGCAGCTTAAATGGGGCAGGTAGCACAGATACGCAGTATTTT.